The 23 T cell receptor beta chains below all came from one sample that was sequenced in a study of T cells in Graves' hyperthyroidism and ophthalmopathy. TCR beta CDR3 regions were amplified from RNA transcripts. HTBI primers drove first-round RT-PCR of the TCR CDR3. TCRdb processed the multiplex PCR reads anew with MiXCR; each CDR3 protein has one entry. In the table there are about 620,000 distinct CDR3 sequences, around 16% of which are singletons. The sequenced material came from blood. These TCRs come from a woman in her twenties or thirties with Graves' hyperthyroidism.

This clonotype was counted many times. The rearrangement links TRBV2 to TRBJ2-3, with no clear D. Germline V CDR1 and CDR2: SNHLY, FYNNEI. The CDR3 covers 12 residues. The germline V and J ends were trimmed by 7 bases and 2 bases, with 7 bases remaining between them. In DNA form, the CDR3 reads TGTGCCAGCACGTCATACACAGATACGCAGTATTTT. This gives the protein CASTSYTDTQYF.

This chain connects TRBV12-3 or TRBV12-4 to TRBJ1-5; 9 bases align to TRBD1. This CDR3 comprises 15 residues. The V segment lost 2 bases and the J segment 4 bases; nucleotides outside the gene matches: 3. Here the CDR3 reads CASSLTGGPNQPQHF. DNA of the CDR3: TGTGCCAGCAGTTTAACAGGGGGCCCTAATCAGCCCCAGCATTTT.

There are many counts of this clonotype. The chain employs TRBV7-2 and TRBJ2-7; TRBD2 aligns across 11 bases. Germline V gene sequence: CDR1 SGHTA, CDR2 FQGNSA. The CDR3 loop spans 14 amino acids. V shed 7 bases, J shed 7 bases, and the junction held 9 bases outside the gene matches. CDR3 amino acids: CASTTSTSGTEQYF. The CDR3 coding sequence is TGTGCCAGCACCACCTCGACTAGCGGGACAGAGCAGTACTTC.

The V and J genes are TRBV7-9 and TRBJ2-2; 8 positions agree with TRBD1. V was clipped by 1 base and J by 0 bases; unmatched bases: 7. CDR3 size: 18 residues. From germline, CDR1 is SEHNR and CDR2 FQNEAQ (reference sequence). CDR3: CASSLGSGQVTNTGELFF. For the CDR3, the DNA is TGTGCCAGCAGCTTAGGGTCGGGACAGGTTACGAACACCGGGGAGCTGTTTTTT.

CDR3 amino acids: CASSSRTELQETQYF. CDR3 DNA sequence: TGTGCCAGCAGCTCACGGACGGAATTACAAGAGACCCAGTACTTC. The chain joins TRBV11-2 to TRBJ2-5, with D unclear. The CDR3 is made up of 15 amino acids. Germline V CDR1 and CDR2: SGHAT, FQNNGV. The V gene lost 4 bases and the J gene lost 2 bases, with 14 bases spanning the gap.

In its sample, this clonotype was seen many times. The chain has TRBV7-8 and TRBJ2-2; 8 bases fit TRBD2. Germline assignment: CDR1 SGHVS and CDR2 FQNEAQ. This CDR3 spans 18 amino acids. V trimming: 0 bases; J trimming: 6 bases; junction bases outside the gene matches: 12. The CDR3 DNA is TGTGCCAGCAGCTTAGCGCGTCGTGGGACTAGTGTTTCCGGGGAGCTGTTTTTT. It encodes CASSLARRGTSVSGELFF.

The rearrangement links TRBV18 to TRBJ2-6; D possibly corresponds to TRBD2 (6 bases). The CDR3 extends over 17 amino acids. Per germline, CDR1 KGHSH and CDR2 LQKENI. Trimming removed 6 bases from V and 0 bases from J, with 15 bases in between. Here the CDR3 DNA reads TGTGCCAGCTCCTTCGGGGGAGTAAACTCTGGGGCCAACGTCCTGACTTTC. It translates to CASSFGGVNSGANVLTF.

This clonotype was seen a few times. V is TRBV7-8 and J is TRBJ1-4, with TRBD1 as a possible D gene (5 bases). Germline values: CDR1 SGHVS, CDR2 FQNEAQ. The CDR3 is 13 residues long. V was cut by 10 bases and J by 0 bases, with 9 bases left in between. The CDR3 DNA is TGTGCCACCACAGGTGCAACTAATGAAAAACTGTTTTTT. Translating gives CATTGATNEKLFF.

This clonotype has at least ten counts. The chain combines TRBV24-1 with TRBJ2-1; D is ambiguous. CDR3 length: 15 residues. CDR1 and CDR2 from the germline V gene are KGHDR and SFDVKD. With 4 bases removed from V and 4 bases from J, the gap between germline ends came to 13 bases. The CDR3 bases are TGTGCCACCAGTGAATCGGACGGATTATACAATGAGCAGTTCTTC. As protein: CATSESDGLYNEQFF.

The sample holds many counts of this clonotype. The CDR3 here is CASSLFGSLAEAFF. As DNA, the CDR3 is TGTGCCAGCAGTTTATTCGGCTCTCTGGCTGAAGCTTTCTTT. The chain couples TRBV28 to TRBJ1-1; D is uncertain. The CDR3 is 14 residues long. Between the trimmed V and J ends, which lost 1 base and 6 bases, there was a span of 12 bases. Germline V gene lookup returns CDR1 MDHEN and CDR2 SYDVKM.

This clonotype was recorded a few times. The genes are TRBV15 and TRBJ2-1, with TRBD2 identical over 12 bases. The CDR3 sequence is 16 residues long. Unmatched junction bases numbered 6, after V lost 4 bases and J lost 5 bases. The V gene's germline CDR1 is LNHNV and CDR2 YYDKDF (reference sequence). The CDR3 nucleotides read TGTGCCACCAGCAAAGGTCTAGCGGGGGGGGACAATGAGCAGTTCTTC. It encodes CATSKGLAGGDNEQFF.

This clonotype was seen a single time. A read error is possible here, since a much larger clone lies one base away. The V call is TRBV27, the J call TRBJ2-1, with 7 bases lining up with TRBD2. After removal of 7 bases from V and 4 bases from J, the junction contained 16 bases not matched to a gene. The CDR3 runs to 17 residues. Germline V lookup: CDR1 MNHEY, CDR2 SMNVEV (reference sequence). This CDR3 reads CASTVPSVSGNYNEQFF. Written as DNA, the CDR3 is TGTGCCAGCACAGTCCCATCTGTGAGCGGGAATTACAATGAGCAGTTCTTC.

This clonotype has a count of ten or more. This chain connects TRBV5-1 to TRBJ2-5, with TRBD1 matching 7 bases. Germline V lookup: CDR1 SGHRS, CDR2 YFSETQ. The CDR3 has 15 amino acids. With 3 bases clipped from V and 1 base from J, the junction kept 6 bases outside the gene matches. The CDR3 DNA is TGCGCCAGCAGCTCCCTGGACAGGACCCAAGAGACCCAGTACTTC. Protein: CASSSLDRTQETQYF.

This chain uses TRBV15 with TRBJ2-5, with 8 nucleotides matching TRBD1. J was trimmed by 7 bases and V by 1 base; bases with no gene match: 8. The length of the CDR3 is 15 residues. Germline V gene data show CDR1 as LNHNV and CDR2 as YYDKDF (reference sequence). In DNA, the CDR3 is TGTGCCACCAGCAGAGGAGACCAGGGGGCTATGACCCAGTACTTC. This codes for CATSRGDQGAMTQYF.

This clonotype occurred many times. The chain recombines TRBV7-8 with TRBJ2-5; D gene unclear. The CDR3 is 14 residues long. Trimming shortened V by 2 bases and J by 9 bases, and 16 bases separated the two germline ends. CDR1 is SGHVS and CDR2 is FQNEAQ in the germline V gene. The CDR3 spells CASSLPGSHGAQYF. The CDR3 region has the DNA TGTGCCAGCAGCTTACCCGGGTCCCATGGGGCCCAGTACTTC.

In nucleotides, the CDR3 is TGTGCCAGCCAATCGGGAGATGGGGCCTACGAGCAGTACTTC. As protein: CASQSGDGAYEQYF. The V and J genes are TRBV19 and TRBJ2-7, with TRBD2 as a possible D gene (6 bases). CDR1 and CDR2 from the germline V gene are LNHDA and SQIVND (reference sequence). The CDR3 is made up of 14 amino acids. Trimming left V 9 bases short and J 2 bases short, with 17 bases between.

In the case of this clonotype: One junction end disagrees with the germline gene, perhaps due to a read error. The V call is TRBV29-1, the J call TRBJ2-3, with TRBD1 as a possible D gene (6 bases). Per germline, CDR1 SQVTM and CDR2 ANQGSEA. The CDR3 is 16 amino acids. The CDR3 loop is CSASGELGTSTGTQYF. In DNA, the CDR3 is TGCAGCGCCTCTGGGGAGCTCGGGACAAGCACAGGTACGCAGTATTTT.

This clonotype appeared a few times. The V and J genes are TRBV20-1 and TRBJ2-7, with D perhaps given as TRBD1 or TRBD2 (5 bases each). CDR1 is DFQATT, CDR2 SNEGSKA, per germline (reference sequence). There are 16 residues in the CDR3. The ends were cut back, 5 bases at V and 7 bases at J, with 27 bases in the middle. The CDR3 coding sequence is TGCAGTGCTTACACATTCGCCGGGACGGCTATTTTTGAGCAGTACTTC. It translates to CSAYTFAGTAIFEQYF.

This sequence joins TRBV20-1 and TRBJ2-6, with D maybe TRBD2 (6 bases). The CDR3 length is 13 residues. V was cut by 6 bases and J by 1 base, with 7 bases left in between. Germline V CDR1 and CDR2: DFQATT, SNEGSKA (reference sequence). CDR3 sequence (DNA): TGCAGTGCGGAGGGGTCTGGGGCCAACGTCCTGACTTTC. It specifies CSAEGSGANVLTF.

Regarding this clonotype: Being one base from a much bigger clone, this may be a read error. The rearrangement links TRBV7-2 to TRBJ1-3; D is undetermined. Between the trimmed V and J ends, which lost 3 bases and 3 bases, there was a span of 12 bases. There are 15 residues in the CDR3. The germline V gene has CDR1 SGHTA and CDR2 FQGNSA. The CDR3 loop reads CASSLRIADGNTIYF. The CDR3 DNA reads TGTGCCAGCAGCTTGCGTATTGCGGATGGAAACACCATATATTTT. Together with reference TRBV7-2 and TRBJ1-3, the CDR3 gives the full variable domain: GAGVSQSPSNKVTEKGKDVELRCDPISGHTALYWYRQSLGQGLEFLIYFQGNSAPDKSGLPSDRFSAERTGGSVSTLTIQRTQQEDSAVYLCASSLRIADGNTIYFGEGSWLTVV.

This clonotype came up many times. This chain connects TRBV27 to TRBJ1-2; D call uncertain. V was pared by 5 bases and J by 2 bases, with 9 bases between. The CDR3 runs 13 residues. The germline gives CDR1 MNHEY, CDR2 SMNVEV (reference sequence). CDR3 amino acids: CASSLGLNYGYTF. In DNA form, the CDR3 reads TGTGCCAGCAGTCTAGGACTGAACTATGGCTACACCTTC.

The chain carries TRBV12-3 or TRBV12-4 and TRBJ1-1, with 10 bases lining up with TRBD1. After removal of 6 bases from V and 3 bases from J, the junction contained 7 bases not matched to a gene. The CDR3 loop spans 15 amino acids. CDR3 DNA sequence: TGTGCCAGCAGCGGACAGGGGGGTATGGACACTGAAGCTTTCTTT. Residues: CASSGQGGMDTEAFF.

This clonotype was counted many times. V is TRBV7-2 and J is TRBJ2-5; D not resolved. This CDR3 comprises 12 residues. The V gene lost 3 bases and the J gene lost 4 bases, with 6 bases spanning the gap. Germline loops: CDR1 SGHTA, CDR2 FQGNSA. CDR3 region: CASSFKGETQYF. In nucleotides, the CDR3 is TGTGCCAGCAGCTTTAAGGGAGAGACCCAGTACTTC.